This entry concerns a single T cell receptor beta chain. These data belong to a study of cytomegalovirus exposure and HLA in healthy donors. The overall study: Of the donors genotyped, several hundred in all, around 76% fell in the Caucasian-associated ancestry cluster.

13 Jbeta primers and 60 Vbeta primers were used for the PCR. TCRdb's table, derived via immunoSEQ multiplex PCR, lists solely in-frame clones and lacks some. The table has more than 95,000 clones, roughly 72% seen once. CDR3 length: 11 residues. Germline V CDR1 and CDR2: SQVTM, ANQGSEA. The ends were cut back, 4 bases at V and 4 bases at J, with 7 bases in the middle. The chain has TRBV29-1 and TRBJ1-1, with a weak D call TRBD1 (6 bases). The TCR originated in a woman between 18 and 29 years old in good health and CMV-seropositive. The source material was PBMCs. CDR3 sequence reads: CSVGTVTEAFF. The DNA of the CDR3 is TGCAGCGTTGGGACAGTCACTGAAGCTTTCTTT.